These 16 T cell receptor beta chains were sequenced from one sample in a study of blood T cell repertoires in COVID-19. The data were produced by immunoSEQ multiplex PCR, yet TCRdb's version contains in-frame clones alone and is incomplete. This table has about 340,000 clones, approximately 87% appearing once. Sequenced material: peripheral blood. The receptors come from a woman in her forties or fifties with COVID-19, enrolled during active disease.

The chain carries TRBV7-6 and TRBJ2-3, with 8 nucleotides matching TRBD1. The length of the CDR3 is 15 residues. CDR1 and CDR2 (germline): SGHVS, FNYEAQ. The trim removed 5 bases at V and 0 bases at J, leaving 4 bases unmatched. The CDR3 here is CASSIQGVSTDTQYF. The CDR3 nucleotides are TGTGCCAGCAGCATACAGGGGGTTAGCACAGATACGCAGTATTTT.

The gene calls are TRBV30 and TRBJ1-3, with D maybe TRBD1 (5 bases). V lost 1 base, J lost 3 bases, and 7 bases lay in between. This CDR3 region has 13 residues. Germline loops: CDR1 GTSNPN, CDR2 SVGIG (reference sequence). Here the CDR3 reads CAWSGQLGNTIYF. DNA of the CDR3: TGTGCCTGGAGTGGACAGCTTGGAAACACCATATATTTT.

This rearrangement joins TRBV13 to TRBJ2-3; 10 bases map to TRBD2. There are 15 residues in the CDR3. CDR1 and CDR2 from the germline V gene are PRHDT and FYEKMQ (reference sequence). With V trimmed by 5 bases and J by 6 bases, 8 bases remained unmatched. Here the CDR3 reads CASSRSSGSGDTQYF. CDR3 bases: TGTGCCAGCAGCCGTTCTAGCGGGAGTGGCGATACGCAGTATTTT.

The rearrangement links TRBV6-2 or TRBV6-3 to TRBJ2-2; TRBD1 matches at 9 bases. This CDR3 spans 16 amino acids. Trimming at V came to 2 bases and at J to 5 bases, leaving 6 bases not matched to a gene. The germline gives CDR1 MNHEY, CDR2 SVGEGT. CDR3 in DNA: TGTGCCAGCAGTTACCCCACAGGGGGCCCAACCGGGGAGCTGTTTTTT. Translation gives CASSYPTGGPTGELFF.

The chain has TRBV3-1 (or the pseudogene TRBV3-2) and TRBJ1-5; 7 bases are shared with TRBD1. The germline V gene has CDR1 LGHDT and CDR2 YNNKEL (reference sequence). This CDR3 contains 15 residues. Unmatched junction bases numbered 6, after V lost 1 base and J lost 6 bases. The CDR3 DNA follows: TGTGCCAGCAGCCAAGCCACAGGGGTTAGTCAGCCCCAGCATTTT. This gives the protein CASSQATGVSQPQHF.

This clone was picked up one time. The V gene is TRBV5-6, the J gene TRBJ2-3; 7 nucleotides agree with TRBD2. The germline gives CDR1 SGHDT, CDR2 YYEEEE. CDR3 length: 17 amino acids. With V trimmed by 4 bases and J by 2 bases, 13 bases remained unmatched. Here the CDR3 reads CASSLKRGLGHTDTQYF. The CDR3 coding sequence is TGTGCCAGCAGCCTAAAGCGCGGACTAGGTCACACAGATACGCAGTATTTT.

The V and J genes are TRBV14 and TRBJ1-6, with TRBD1 as a possible D gene (5 bases). CDR1 SGHDN and CDR2 FVKESK come from the germline V gene. The CDR3 sequence is 14 residues long. Deletions cut 4 bases from V and 10 bases from J, with 14 bases between. The CDR3 loop is CASSPQGARSPLHF. The CDR3 nucleotides are TGTGCCAGCAGCCCCCAAGGGGCGCGCTCACCCCTCCACTTT. Full variable domain (remainder filled in from reference TRBV14 and TRBJ1-6): EAGVTQFPSHSVIEKGQTVTLRCDPISGHDNLYWYRRVMGKEIKFLLHFVKESKQDESGMPNNRFLAERTGGTYSTLKVQPAELEDSGVYFCASSPQGARSPLHFGNGTRLTVT.

The CDR3 coding sequence is TGTGCCAGCAGCTTAGGGCGGGGGGACGGAAACACCATATATTTT. Its translation is CASSLGRGDGNTIYF. This sequence joins TRBV7-2 and TRBJ1-3, with D possibly being TRBD1 (5 bases). The germline CDR1 and CDR2 sequences are SGHTA and FQGNSA. CDR3 length: 15 residues. The germline V and J ends were trimmed by 1 base and 4 bases, with 11 bases remaining between them. Based on the CDR3 plus reference TRBV7-2 and TRBJ1-3, the full variable domain is GAGVSQSPSNKVTEKGKDVELRCDPISGHTALYWYRQSLGQGLEFLIYFQGNSAPDKSGLPSDRFSAERTGGSVSTLTIQRTQQEDSAVYLCASSLGRGDGNTIYFGEGSWLTVV.

The rearrangement joins TRBV5-1 to TRBJ2-3, with TRBD2 matching over 10 bases. Trimming removed 4 bases from V and 0 bases from J; junction bases left unmatched: 8. Germline assignment: CDR1 SGHRS and CDR2 YFSETQ. The CDR3 totals 17 residues. CDR3 sequence: CASSELAGGHSTDTQYF. The CDR3 nucleotides are TGCGCCAGCAGCGAGTTAGCGGGAGGTCATAGCACAGATACGCAGTATTTT.

The gene calls are TRBV5-5 and TRBJ2-3; D may be TRBD2 (6 bases). The length of the CDR3 is 17 residues. Trimming took 3 bases from V and 0 from J, leaving 17 bases between them. Germline CDR1 and CDR2: SGHKS and YYEKEE (reference sequence). CDR3 sequence: CASSYISRGSSTDTQYF. CDR3 sequence (DNA): TGTGCCAGCAGCTATATTTCTCGGGGGAGCAGCACAGATACGCAGTATTTT. Full variable domain (outside the CDR3, taken from reference TRBV5-5 and TRBJ2-3): DAGVTQSPTHLIKTRGQQVTLRCSPISGHKSVSWYQQVLGQGPQFIFQYYEKEERGRGNFPDRFSARQFPNYSSELNVNALLLGDSALYLCASSYISRGSSTDTQYFGPGTRLTVL.

V is TRBV7-9 and J is TRBJ2-7; a possible D gene is TRBD1 (6 bases). Trimming stripped 0 bases from V and 4 bases from J, with 10 bases between. The CDR3 has 14 amino acids. Germline V gives CDR1 SEHNR, CDR2 FQNEAQ (reference sequence). The CDR3 loop is CASSLATGKYEQYF. The CDR3 DNA reads as TGTGCCAGCAGCTTAGCTACAGGGAAGTACGAGCAGTACTTC.

This rearrangement joins TRBV19 to TRBJ2-3; D not resolved. The V end lost 3 bases, the J end lost 6 bases, and 7 bases lay between the germline ends. CDR1 is LNHDA, CDR2 SQIVND, per germline (reference sequence). This CDR3 has 12 residues. CDR3 amino acids: CASSIQADTQYF. In DNA, the CDR3 is TGTGCCAGTAGTATCCAGGCCGATACGCAGTATTTT.

This clone was recorded only once. This chain uses TRBV18 with TRBJ1-1; TRBD1 aligns across 9 bases. The CDR3 extends over 15 amino acids. Germline trimming cut 3 bases from V and 3 bases from J; bases unmatched to any gene: 5. Looked up from germline, CDR1 is KGHSH and CDR2 is LQKENI. Here the CDR3 DNA reads TGTGCCAGCTCACCCTTACAGGGGGCTGACACTGAAGCTTTCTTT. Its protein is CASSPLQGADTEAFF. The variable domain in full, with the rest retrieved from reference TRBV18 and TRBJ1-1, is NAGVMQNPRHLVRRRGQEARLRCSPMKGHSHVYWYRQLPEEGLKFMVYLQKENIIDESGMPKERFSAEFPKEGPSILRIQQVVRGDSAAYFCASSPLQGADTEAFFGQGTRLTVV.

The J gene is TRBJ1-2, the V gene TRBV3-1 (or the pseudogene TRBV3-2); D perhaps matches TRBD1 (5 bases). This CDR3 has 14 residues. Germline lookup yields CDR1 LGHDT and CDR2 YNNKEL (reference sequence). Trimming stripped 4 bases from V and 4 bases from J, with 13 bases between. CDR3 in amino acids: CASSLGDRPYGYTF. CDR3 nucleotides: TGTGCCAGCAGCCTTGGCGACAGACCCTATGGCTACACCTTC.

The chain employs TRBV11-2 and TRBJ1-1; unclear D gene. From germline, CDR1 is SGHAT and CDR2 FQNNGV. Trimming left V 2 bases short and J 4 bases short, with 8 bases between. The CDR3 has 13 residues. This chain's CDR3 is CASSLTQITEAFF. The CDR3 DNA reads TGTGCCAGCAGCTTAACACAGATCACTGAAGCTTTCTTT.

The rearrangement links TRBV19 to TRBJ2-3, with 9 bases lining up with TRBD1. This CDR3 has 14 amino acids. The V and J ends lost 10 bases and 4 bases, in that order; junction bases with no gene match: 9. CDR1 and CDR2 (germline): LNHDA, SQIVND (reference sequence). CDR3 loop: CATEGQGMADTQYF. The CDR3 nucleotides read TGTGCCACTGAGGGACAGGGCATGGCAGATACGCAGTATTTT.